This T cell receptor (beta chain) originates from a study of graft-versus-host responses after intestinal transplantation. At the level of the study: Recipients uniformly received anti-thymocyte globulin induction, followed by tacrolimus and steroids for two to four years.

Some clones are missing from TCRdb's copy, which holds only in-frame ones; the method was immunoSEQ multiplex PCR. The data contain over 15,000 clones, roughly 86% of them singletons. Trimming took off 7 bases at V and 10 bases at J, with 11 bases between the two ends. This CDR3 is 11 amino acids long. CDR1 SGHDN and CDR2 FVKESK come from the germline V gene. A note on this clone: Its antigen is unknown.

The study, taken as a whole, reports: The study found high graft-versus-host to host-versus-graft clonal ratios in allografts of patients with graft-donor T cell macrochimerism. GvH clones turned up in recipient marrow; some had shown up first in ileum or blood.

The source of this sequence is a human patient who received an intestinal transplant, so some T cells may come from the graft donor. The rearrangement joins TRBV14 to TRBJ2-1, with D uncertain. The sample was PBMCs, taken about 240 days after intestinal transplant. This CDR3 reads CASKGNSEQFF. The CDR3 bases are TGTGCCAGCAAAGGGAACTCCGAGCAGTTCTTC.